This TCR beta chain was recovered during a study of blood T cell repertoires in COVID-19. The CDR3 is made up of 13 amino acids. V was clipped by 0 bases and J by 2 bases, with 5 bases between them. Germline CDR1 reads MNHEY; CDR2 reads SMNVEV (reference sequence). Per the study methods: Amplification with reference gene primers provided the estimates of nucleated cell counts. Method: immunoSEQ multiplex PCR; TCRdb's copy keeps in-frame clones and lacks some. V, J and clone size are those of that table, while D and trimming were read from the DNA. The repertoire holds 160,000 or so clones, with approximately 80% as singletons. Recruits, aged roughly 18 to 95 years, lived in 25 or so US areas. Participant-given clinical history determined each cohort assignment. Donors in Cohort 3 counted as recovered after two negative PCRs, clearance, or symptom resolution.

The rearrangement uses TRBV27 and TRBJ2-7; D perhaps matches TRBD1 (5 bases). Specimen: PBMCs or T cells enriched from blood (not recorded which). The sequence was obtained from a woman aged 45-59 years who had recovered from COVID-19. CDR3 DNA sequence: TGTGCCAGCAGTTTATCACAGGCCTACGAGCAGTACTTC. As protein: CASSLSQAYEQYF.